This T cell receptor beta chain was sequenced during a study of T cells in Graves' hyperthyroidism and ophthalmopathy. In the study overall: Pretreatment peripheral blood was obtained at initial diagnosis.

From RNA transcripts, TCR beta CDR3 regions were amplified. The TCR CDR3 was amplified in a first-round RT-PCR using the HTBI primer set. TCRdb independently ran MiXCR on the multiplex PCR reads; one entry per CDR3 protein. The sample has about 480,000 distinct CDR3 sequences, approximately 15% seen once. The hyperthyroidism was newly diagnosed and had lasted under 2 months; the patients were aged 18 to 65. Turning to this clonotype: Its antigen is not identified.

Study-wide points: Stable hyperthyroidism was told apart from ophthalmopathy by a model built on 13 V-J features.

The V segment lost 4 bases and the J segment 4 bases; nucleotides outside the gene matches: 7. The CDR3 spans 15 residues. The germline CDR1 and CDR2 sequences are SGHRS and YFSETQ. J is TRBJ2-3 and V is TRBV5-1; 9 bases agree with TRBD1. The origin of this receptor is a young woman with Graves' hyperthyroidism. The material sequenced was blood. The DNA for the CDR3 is TGCGCCAGCAGCCCCGGGACAGGGTCTCCAGATACGCAGTATTTT. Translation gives CASSPGTGSPDTQYF.